A selection of T cell receptor beta chains follows, all from one sample in a study of blood T cell repertoires in COVID-19. Profiled with immunoSEQ multiplex PCR; TCRdb holds only in-frame clones, not every one. The sample carries 200,000 to 250,000 clones, approximately 89% recorded once. The sequencing input was PBMCs or T cells enriched from blood (not recorded which). All receptors come from a woman aged 30 to 39 who had been exposed to COVID-19. CDR3s include the opening cysteine and the closing phenylalanine or tryptophan. Fields, in order: D gene, V gene, CDR3 length, clone size, J gene, CDR3 DNA, CDR3 protein. The D gene is left open where the match is weak. Expanded clones are given a class, and other clones once, few, many or no size at all.

>NA|TRBV6-1|15|NA|TRBJ1-5
TGTGCCAGCAGTGAAGATGGACAGACACATCAGCCCCAGCATTTT
CASSEDGQTHQPQHF
>TRBD2|TRBV20-1|11|NA|TRBJ2-7
TGCAGTGCTAGAGGACTAGCCGAGCAGTACTTC
CSARGLAEQYF
>NA|TRBV4-1|16|NA|TRBJ2-2
TGCGCCAGCAGCCAAGATGGTCAGATCAACACCGGGGAGCTGTTTTTT
CASSQDGQINTGELFF
>NA|TRBV2|14|NA|TRBJ2-6
TGTGCCAGCAGTGCCAGGGCTGGGGCCAACGTCCTGACTTTC
CASSARAGANVLTF
>NA|TRBV10-3|16|NA|TRBJ2-2
TGTGCCATCAGTGATGGTGCCGGGAGTAGGTCCGGGGAGCTGTTTTTT
CAISDGAGSRSGELFF
>NA|TRBV11-3|15|NA|TRBJ1-2
TGTGCCAGCAGCCCCCGGGTCCCGGTTTACTATGGCTACACCTTC
CASSPRVPVYYGYTF
>TRBD1|TRBV30|16|NA|TRBJ1-2
TGTGCCTGGAGCCAGAGCCGGGACAGCCGGGGCTATGGCTACACCTTC
CAWSQSRDSRGYGYTF
>NA|TRBV5-4|16|NA|TRBJ2-7
TGTGCCAGCAGCCCGGATGGCGGGACGAGCTCCTACGAGCAGTACTTC
CASSPDGGTSSYEQYF
>TRBD1|TRBV4-1|14|NA|TRBJ1-1
TGCGCCAGCAGCCAAGGACAGGGGCACACTGAAGCTTTCTTT
CASSQGQGHTEAFF
>TRBD1|TRBV4-1|14|NA|TRBJ1-2
TGCGCCAGCAGCCAGGACAGGGAGACTAATGGCTACACCTTC
CASSQDRETNGYTF
>NA|TRBV7-9|14|NA|TRBJ1-1
TGTGCCAGCAGTCCCTACCGAGAACCTCCTGAAGCTTTCTTT
CASSPYREPPEAFF
>TRBD2|TRBV11-2|16|NA|TRBJ2-7
TGTGCCAGCAGCCCTATCAGACTAGCGGGAAGGAGCGAGCAGTACTTC
CASSPIRLAGRSEQYF
>TRBD1|TRBV5-1|16|NA|TRBJ2-7
TGCGCCAGCAGCACCCTTCAGGGGGCGCTGGGTTACGAGCAGTACTTC
CASSTLQGALGYEQYF
>NA|TRBV6-5|12|NA|TRBJ1-2
TGTGCCAGCAGTTACGGGGGAGGTGGCTACACCTTC
CASSYGGGGYTF
>NA|TRBV28|14|NA|TRBJ2-7
TGTGCCATCAAGGGCGGGACGTCTCCTTACGAGCAGTACTTC
CAIKGGTSPYEQYF
>NA|TRBV12-5|22|few|TRBJ1-2
TGTGCTAGTGGTTTAGAACATGGACAGCCATACACCCGTGACTACGCTAACTATGGCTACACCTTC
CASGLEHGQPYTRDYANYGYTF
>TRBD1|TRBV5-1|15|few|TRBJ1-5
TGCGCCAGCAGCTTGGGACAGGGTGACAATCAGCCCCAGCATTTT
CASSLGQGDNQPQHF
>TRBD2|TRBV6-6|14|NA|TRBJ2-7
TGTGCCAGCACGACCGGGACTAGCGCCTACGAGCAGTACTTC
CASTTGTSAYEQYF
>NA|TRBV9|17|NA|TRBJ2-6
TGTGCCAGCAGCTTAAGACTGCCTAGCTCTGGGGCCAACGTCCTGACTTTC
CASSLRLPSSGANVLTF
>TRBD1|TRBV6-2/TRBV6-3|18|once|TRBJ1-4
TGTGCCAGCGGTTCCGGGACAGGGAATACGGCAACTAATGAAAAACTGTTTTTT
CASGSGTGNTATNEKLFF
>NA|TRBV2|14|NA|TRBJ1-1
TGTGCCAGCAGGGATACAGGGTATTCCACTGAAGCTTTCTTT
CASRDTGYSTEAFF
>TRBD1|TRBV12-3/TRBV12-4|12|NA|TRBJ2-7
TGTGCCAGCAGCTGGACAGGGCACGAGCAGTACTTC
CASSWTGHEQYF
>NA|TRBV2|14|NA|TRBJ2-4
TGTGCCAGCAGCGAAGACAGTTCCAAAAACATTCAGTACTTC
CASSEDSSKNIQYF
>NA|TRBV2|14|NA|TRBJ1-2
TGTGCCAGCAGTCCCCGGACAGTTAGATATGGCTACACCTTC
CASSPRTVRYGYTF
>NA|TRBV7-2|19|NA|TRBJ1-1
TGTGCCAGCAGCTTAGTAGCCCTCGGTGATAGCCCAGATAACACTGAAGCTTTCTTT
CASSLVALGDSPDNTEAFF
>NA|TRBV21-1|17|NA|TRBJ1-1
TGTGCCAGCAGCAAGGGACAGCCAGTCGGAACGAACACTGAAGCTTTCTTT
CASSKGQPVGTNTEAFF
>TRBD1|TRBV12-3/TRBV12-4|13|NA|TRBJ1-2
TGTGCCAGCAGGAACGACAGGGACTATGGCTACACCTTC
CASRNDRDYGYTF
>NA|TRBV28|15|NA|TRBJ2-5
TGTGCCAGCAGTTTGACTAGTTCGGGCCCGGGGACCCAGTACTTC
CASSLTSSGPGTQYF
>NA|TRBV5-1|14|NA|TRBJ1-5
TGCGCCAGCAGCTTCCCCAGGAACAATCAGCCCCAGCATTTT
CASSFPRNNQPQHF
>NA|TRBV28|17|NA|TRBJ1-5
TGTGCCAGCAGTTTTTCGGGCATTCGGGATAGCAATCAGCCCCAGCATTTT
CASSFSGIRDSNQPQHF
>TRBD1|TRBV19|15|NA|TRBJ1-1
TGTGCCAGTAGTATAGGTTGGGTCAGGGGGACTGAAGCTTTCTTT
CASSIGWVRGTEAFF
>NA|TRBV7-6|13|NA|TRBJ2-7
TGTGCCAGCAGCGAGGAGGCCCGGTACGAGCAGTACTTC
CASSEEARYEQYF
>NA|TRBV6-5|13|NA|TRBJ1-4
TGTGCCAGCGAGAATCTTGCTAATGAAAAACTGTTTTTT
CASENLANEKLFF
>NA|TRBV5-4|17|NA|TRBJ2-1
TGTGCCAGCAGCTTGAACGCGGCGGCCCTCTCCTACAATGAGCAGTTCTTC
CASSLNAAALSYNEQFF
>NA|TRBV14|13|NA|TRBJ2-2
TGTGCCAGCAGCCAACTTTACACCGGGGAGCTGTTTTTT
CASSQLYTGELFF
>TRBD1|TRBV6-5|13|NA|TRBJ1-2
TGTGCCAGCAGTTACTCCGGGACAGATGACTACACCTTC
CASSYSGTDDYTF
>TRBD1|TRBV9|15|NA|TRBJ2-7
TGTGCCAGCAGCGTAGGAGACAGGGGTATATACGAGCAGTACTTC
CASSVGDRGIYEQYF
>TRBD1|TRBV3-1/TRBV3-2|14|few|TRBJ1-2
TGTGCCAGCAGCCGCCGGGACAGGGGAGGTGGCTACACCTTC
CASSRRDRGGGYTF
>NA|TRBV5-1|11|NA|TRBJ2-3
TGCGCCAGCAGGATAGTAGATACGCAGTATTTT
CASRIVDTQYF
>NA|TRBV6-5|15|NA|TRBJ1-6
TGTGCCAGCAGCGCAGGGGAAGCATATAATTCACCCCTCCACTTT
CASSAGEAYNSPLHF
>NA|TRBV3-1/TRBV3-2|16|NA|TRBJ1-5
TGTGCCAGCAGCCAAGAGGCAGGTACGGGCAATCAGCCCCAGCATTTT
CASSQEAGTGNQPQHF
>NA|TRBV23-1|16|NA|TRBJ2-3
TGCGCCAGCACCCCCACGAGCCCAGGGGAGATGGATACGCAGTATTTT
CASTPTSPGEMDTQYF
>NA|TRBV19|13|NA|TRBJ1-3
TGTGCCAGTAGTAGGGCGACTGGAAACACCATATATTTT
CASSRATGNTIYF
>TRBD2|TRBV7-8|15|NA|TRBJ2-5
TGTGCCAGCAGCTATAGCGGGAGGGCCCGAGAGACCCAGTACTTC
CASSYSGRARETQYF
>NA|TRBV2|16|NA|TRBJ2-2
TGTGCCAGCAGTGATGGCCTCAATACGAACACCGGGGAGCTGTTTTTT
CASSDGLNTNTGELFF
>TRBD1|TRBV7-8|15|NA|TRBJ1-2
TGTGCCAGCAGCCGGACGACAGGGGGAAACTATGGCTACACCTTC
CASSRTTGGNYGYTF
>TRBD1|TRBV10-2|14|NA|TRBJ1-2
TGCGCCAGCAGTAGGGACAGGGACGAGTTCGGCTACACCTTC
CASSRDRDEFGYTF
>TRBD2|TRBV19|16|NA|TRBJ2-7
TGTGCCAGTAGCCGGCCCCAGACTAGCGGGAGTAGGGAGCAGTACTTC
CASSRPQTSGSREQYF
>NA|TRBV30|11|NA|TRBJ1-1
TGTGCCTCCGGGTTGAACACTGAAGCTTTCTTT
CASGLNTEAFF
>TRBD2|TRBV10-3|14|few|TRBJ2-1
TGTGCCATCAGCATGAGCGGGAGGGACAATGAGCAGTTCTTC
CAISMSGRDNEQFF
>NA|TRBV4-1|13|NA|TRBJ1-5
TGCGCCAGCAGCCAGGGGCCACATCAGCCCCAGCATTTT
CASSQGPHQPQHF
>TRBD1|TRBV28|18|NA|TRBJ1-1
TGTGCCAGCAGTTTAACTCCGGGACAGGGGGCAGGAAACACTGAAGCTTTCTTT
CASSLTPGQGAGNTEAFF
>TRBD1|TRBV28|15|NA|TRBJ1-5
TGTGCCAGCAGTCGACAGGGGCGCCCCAATCAGCCCCAGCATTTT
CASSRQGRPNQPQHF
>NA|TRBV6-6|15|NA|TRBJ2-5
TGTGCCAGCAGTTACTCGGAGGTCGGAGGGGTGACCCAGTACTTC
CASSYSEVGGVTQYF
>NA|TRBV3-1/TRBV3-2|16|NA|TRBJ1-1
TGTGCCAGCAGCCAAGACAAAAACAGGGTGAGGGCTGAAGCTTTCTTT
CASSQDKNRVRAEAFF
>NA|TRBV3-1/TRBV3-2|13|NA|TRBJ2-2
TGTGCCAGCAGCCAAGATGGGCACTTCCGACTGTTTTTT
CASSQDGHFRLFF
>TRBD2|TRBV10-1|17|NA|TRBJ2-1
TGCGCCAGCAGTGAACTAGCGGGAGGGCCCAATAACAATGAGCAGTTCTTC
CASSELAGGPNNNEQFF
>TRBD2|TRBV6-6|16|NA|TRBJ2-3
TGTGCCAGCAGTCGAACTAGCGGAGCTAGCACAGATACGCAGTATTTT
CASSRTSGASTDTQYF